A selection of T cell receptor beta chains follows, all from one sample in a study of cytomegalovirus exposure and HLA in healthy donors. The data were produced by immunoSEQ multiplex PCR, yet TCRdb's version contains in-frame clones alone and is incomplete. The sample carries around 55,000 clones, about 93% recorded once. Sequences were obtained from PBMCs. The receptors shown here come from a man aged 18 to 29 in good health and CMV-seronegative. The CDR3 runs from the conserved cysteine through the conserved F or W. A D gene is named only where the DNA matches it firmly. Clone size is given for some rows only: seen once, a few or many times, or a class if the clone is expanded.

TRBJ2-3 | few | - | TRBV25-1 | TGTGCCAGCAGGTCGCAGACAGATACGCAGTATTTT | CASRSQTDTQYF
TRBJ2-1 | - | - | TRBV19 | TGTGCCAGTAGTATAGTGAGCTCCTACAATGAGCAGTTCTTC | CASSIVSSYNEQFF
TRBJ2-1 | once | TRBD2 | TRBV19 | TGTGCCAGTAGTATAGATGTTGGCGGGAGCTCCTACAATGAGCAGTTCTTC | CASSIDVGGSSYNEQFF
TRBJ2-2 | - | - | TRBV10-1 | TGCGCCAGCAGCGACAGGTTAAACACCGGGGAGCTGTTTTTT | CASSDRLNTGELFF
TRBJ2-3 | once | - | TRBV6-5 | TGTGCCAGCGGCCCCGCGAGACTGGACACAGATACGCAGTATTTT | CASGPARLDTDTQYF
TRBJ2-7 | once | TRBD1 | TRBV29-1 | TGCAGCGTTGAGCTCTTAGGGACAGTGCGGTACTTC | CSVELLGTVRYF
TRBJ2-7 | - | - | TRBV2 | TGTGCCAGCCACCAAGCGGTAACTAGCTCCTACGAGCAGTACTTC | CASHQAVTSSYEQYF
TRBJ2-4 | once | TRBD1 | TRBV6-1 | TGTGCCGCCCGGACAGGGGGAAGGGCCAAAAACATTCAGTACTTC | CAARTGGRAKNIQYF
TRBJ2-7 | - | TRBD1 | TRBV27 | TGTGCCAGCAGTTTACGGACAGGGTGGTACTACGAGCAGTACTTC | CASSLRTGWYYEQYF
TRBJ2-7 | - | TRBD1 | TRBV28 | TGTGCCAGCCGGAGACAGGGCCCCTACGAGCAGTACTTC | CASRRQGPYEQYF
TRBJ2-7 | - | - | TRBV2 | TGTGCCAGCAGGCTTTCCGGGAGCACCTACGAGCAGTACTTC | CASRLSGSTYEQYF